This T cell receptor beta chain was obtained from a study of cytomegalovirus exposure and HLA in healthy donors. CDR1 SSHAT and CDR2 FNYEAQ come from the germline V gene (reference sequence). The CDR3 sequence is 16 residues long. Study observations and caveats: According to an earlier analysis, most TCR beta V segments yielded productive rearrangements about 90% or about 30% of the time. There were some V segments, including TRBV6-2 and TRBV6-3, excluded as indistinguishable. Investigators reported 164 TCR beta chains as tied to cytomegalovirus. In a later analysis, a missense DCLRE1C variant was linked to TCR beta V- and J-gene trimming.

Concerning this clone: The antigen is unknown. Compared with germline, one end of the junction differs, possibly owing to a read error.

With 60 Vbeta and 13 Jbeta primers, the PCR was carried out. Profiling relied on immunoSEQ multiplex PCR, and the TCRdb table lists in-frame clones only, not all of them. The data hold over 100,000 clones, with approximately 82% observed a single time. V and J are TRBV7-7 and TRBJ2-1; 16 positions agree with TRBD2. The origin of this receptor is a female donor in good health and CMV-seronegative. Sequencing used PBMCs. The CDR3 nucleotides read TGTGCTAGCAGCCCGGGACTAGCGGGAGGGCACAATGAGCAGTTCTTC. Its translation: CASSPGLAGGHNEQFF.